This T cell receptor (beta chain) was documented in a study of T cells in Graves' hyperthyroidism and ophthalmopathy. General study points: Clonotypes that were expanded in thyroid above 0.001 mostly appeared in blood too.

The CDR3 length is 21 residues. The J segment lost 2 bases and the V segment lost 1 base, leaving 12 bases of the junction unmatched. Germline V gene lookup returns CDR1 MGHRA and CDR2 YSYEKL. A remark on this clonotype: Its antigen is not identified.

Ophthalmopathy patients had moderate-to-severe active disease, CAS ≥3, NOSPECS ≥4, and disease duration under 3 months. Exclusions: uncontrolled infection, other autoimmune disease, pregnancy, lactation. Authors of the study amplified TCR beta CDR3 regions from RNA transcripts. First-round RT-PCR of the TCR CDR3 relied on the HTBI primer set. TCRdb re-called the multiplex PCR reads through MiXCR, storing one row per CDR3 protein. Of around 600,000 distinct CDR3 sequences in the sample, 14% were seen once. The V call is TRBV4-1, the J call TRBJ2-1; 15 nucleotides align to TRBD2. This TCR came from a woman aged 50 to 60 with Graves' ophthalmopathy. Sample: blood. The CDR3 spells CASSQVGPGLAGGPAYNEQFF. DNA of the CDR3: TGCGCCAGCAGCCAAGTGGGACCGGGACTAGCGGGAGGACCCGCCTACAATGAGCAGTTCTTC.